This T cell receptor (beta chain) emerged from a study of lymphopenia after photon versus proton radiotherapy. Regarding the study as a whole: After the lymphocyte nadir, photon-treated repertoires showed oligoclonal expansion, especially of CD8+ Temra cells. Only patients who died were analyzed for survival; proton advantage is unproven.

Here immunoSEQ multiplex PCR was the method, and the copy in TCRdb shows in-frame clones only, minus some. Of around 53,000 clones in the sample, more than 70% are singletons; the top ten hold about 29%. J gave up 1 base and V 4 bases, and 4 bases lay outside the gene matches. CDR3 length: 15 amino acids. The germline V gene encodes CDR1 MNHEY and CDR2 SMNVEV (reference sequence). To note about this clone: Its antigen is unknown.

The sequencing used peripheral blood, collected from a patient treated with photon-based radiotherapy. The TCR was taken from a man aged 45 to 65 with gastric cancer. V usage is TRBV27 and J usage is TRBJ2-1; TRBD1 aligns across 7 bases. DNA for the CDR3: TGTGCCAGCAGTTCACCGGGACAGTCCTACAATGAGCAGTTCTTC. Residues: CASSSPGQSYNEQFF.